A selection of T cell receptor beta chains follows, all from one sample in a study of blood T cells in healthy people across ages. TCRdb fed the 5' RACE reads into MiXCR, producing one record per CDR3 protein. The sample carries 540,000 or so distinct CDR3 sequences, 27% recorded once. Sequenced input: blood. These receptors originate from a woman in her 70s in good health. The CDR3 runs from the conserved cysteine through the conserved F or W. Fields, in order: J gene, clone size, V gene, D gene, CDR3 DNA, CDR3 protein. A D gene is named only where the DNA matches it firmly. Clone size is stated in some rows and not others, as once, few, many or a class when expanded.

j_call: TRBJ2-2
clone_size: -
v_call: TRBV5-1
d_call: -
cdr3_nt: TGCGCCAGCAGCTTGGGGACACCCACCGGGGAGCTGTTTTTT
cdr3_aa: CASSLGTPTGELFF

j_call: TRBJ2-7
clone_size: few
v_call: TRBV30
d_call: -
cdr3_nt: TGTGCCTGGAGTGTATTTACCTACGAGCAGTACTTC
cdr3_aa: CAWSVFTYEQYF

j_call: TRBJ1-5
clone_size: many
v_call: TRBV3-1
d_call: -
cdr3_nt: TGTGCCAGCAGCCAGGGACACTCCAATCAGCCCCAGCATTTT
cdr3_aa: CASSQGHSNQPQHF

j_call: TRBJ2-1
clone_size: -
v_call: TRBV7-2
d_call: -
cdr3_nt: TGTGCCAGCAGCTTAGGCTCGGGCCAGTCCAATGAGCAGTTCTTC
cdr3_aa: CASSLGSGQSNEQFF

j_call: TRBJ2-5
clone_size: few
v_call: TRBV5-1
d_call: -
cdr3_nt: TGCGCCAGTAGCCGGACTTTAACAGAGACCCAGTACTTC
cdr3_aa: CASSRTLTETQYF

j_call: TRBJ2-1
clone_size: -
v_call: TRBV5-1
d_call: TRBD2
cdr3_nt: TGCGCCAGCAGCTTCCTTGTTAGCGGGGGGGCTATGAATGAGCAGTTCTTC
cdr3_aa: CASSFLVSGGAMNEQFF

j_call: TRBJ2-7
clone_size: few
v_call: TRBV6-2/TRBV6-3
d_call: TRBD1
cdr3_nt: TGTGCCAGCAGTTACCTCGTCCGGACAGGGGGCGAGCAGTACTTC
cdr3_aa: CASSYLVRTGGEQYF

j_call: TRBJ1-1
clone_size: -
v_call: TRBV28
d_call: TRBD1
cdr3_nt: TGTGCCAGCAGGGGGACAGGCAGGGAAGCTTTCTTT
cdr3_aa: CASRGTGREAFF

j_call: TRBJ2-3
clone_size: -
v_call: TRBV20-1
d_call: -
cdr3_nt: TGCAGTGCTCACGACCGGGACTCCTCAAGCTTGAATACGCAGTATTTT
cdr3_aa: CSAHDRDSSSLNTQYF

j_call: TRBJ2-7
clone_size: -
v_call: TRBV20-1
d_call: TRBD1
cdr3_nt: TGCAGTGCCACTGCGCCGACAGGGGGAGGCTACGAGCAGTACTTC
cdr3_aa: CSATAPTGGGYEQYF